Each of the 21 T cell receptor beta chains below was sequenced from the same sample in a study of cytomegalovirus exposure and HLA in healthy donors. 13 Jbeta primers and 60 Vbeta primers were used for the PCR. Generated by immunoSEQ multiplex PCR, the TCRdb table keeps only in-frame clones and is missing some. Among about 120,000 clones listed, around four fifths were seen once. The sample consisted of PBMCs. These receptors all come from a middle-aged man in good health and CMV-seronegative.

The rearrangement uses TRBV19 and TRBJ1-5; tentative D call: TRBD1 (6 bases). The CDR3 spans 14 residues. V lost 6 bases and J 10 bases, leaving 19 bases between the germline ends. CDR1 and CDR2 (germline): LNHDA, SQIVND (reference sequence). In DNA form, the CDR3 reads TGTGCCAGTAGGCCCCCGACAGGCCGCGGACCCCAGCATTTT. Translated, it gives CASRPPTGRGPQHF.

The chain is built from TRBV28 and TRBJ2-5; D gene unclear. The CDR3 loop spans 14 amino acids. CDR1 MDHEN and CDR2 SYDVKM come from the germline V gene. Trimming shortened V by 3 bases and J by 2 bases, and 10 bases separated the two germline ends. The CDR3 DNA sequence: TGTGCCAGCAGTTTTGATTTGAGACAAGAGACCCAGTACTTC. Its protein is CASSFDLRQETQYF. The whole variable domain, remainder taken from reference TRBV28 and TRBJ2-5, is DVKVTQSSRYLVKRTGEKVFLECVQDMDHENMFWYRQDPGLGLRLIYFSYDVKMKEKGDIPEGYSVSREKKERFSLILESASTNQTSMYLCASSFDLRQETQYFGPGTRLLVL.

On this clone itself: The junction departs from germline at one end; a sequencing error may be responsible. This chain links TRBV7-7 with TRBJ2-2; D possibly corresponds to TRBD1 (6 bases). There are 15 residues in the CDR3. CDR1 is SSHAT and CDR2 is FNYEAQ in the germline V gene (reference sequence). The DNA of the CDR3 is TGTGCTAGCAGCCCGGACAGAACGAACACCGGGGAGCTGTTTTTT. Encoded protein: CASSPDRTNTGELFF.

The V call is TRBV28, the J call TRBJ2-1; possibly TRBD1 for D (6 bases). This CDR3 has 13 residues. Trimming cost V 7 bases and J 7 bases, with 14 bases left between them. Germline V lookup: CDR1 MDHEN, CDR2 SYDVKM. The CDR3 region is CASNSTGWNEQFF. CDR3 in DNA: TGTGCCAGCAATTCAACAGGGTGGAATGAGCAGTTCTTC.

The rearrangement joins TRBV5-6 to TRBJ1-2; 11 positions match TRBD1. Germline loops: CDR1 SGHDT, CDR2 YYEEEE. There are 16 residues in the CDR3. V trimming: 4 bases; J trimming: 3 bases; junction bases outside the gene matches: 8. In DNA, the CDR3 is TGTGCCAGCAGCATTCGGGACAGGGGGATCGACTATGGCTACACCTTC. The encoded protein is CASSIRDRGIDYGYTF.

This clone was detected only once. The chain joins TRBV5-1 to TRBJ2-7; a possible D gene is TRBD1 (8 bases). The germline gives CDR1 SGHRS, CDR2 YFSETQ. This CDR3 region has 15 residues. V shed 4 bases and J shed 5 bases, with 19 bases lying between them. CDR3 protein: CASSGGAGGMDEQYF. CDR3 DNA sequence: TGCGCCAGCAGCGGGGGGGCAGGGGGCATGGACGAGCAGTACTTC.

This clone was counted a single time. The chain uses TRBV9 and TRBJ1-2; TRBD1 agrees at 7 bases. The germline V gene encodes CDR1 SGDLS and CDR2 YYNGEE. The CDR3 is 15 amino acids. With 4 bases clipped from V and 2 bases from J, the junction kept 8 bases outside the gene matches. CDR3 residues: CASSLAQGLNYGYTF. The CDR3 region has the DNA TGTGCCAGCAGCTTGGCACAGGGGTTAAACTATGGCTACACCTTC.

This sequence joins TRBV10-2 and TRBJ1-2; no clear D. Trimming cost V 7 bases and J 0 bases, with 9 bases left between them. CDR1 and CDR2 (germline): WSHSY, SAAADI. This CDR3 has 13 residues. CDR3 bases: TGCGCCAGCACCCCCATAGCTAACTATGGCTACACCTTC. This gives the protein CASTPIANYGYTF.

CDR3 sequence (DNA): TGTGCCAGTCGGGGGAGGAATCAGCCCCAGCATTTT. Translated, it gives CASRGRNQPQHF. The J gene is TRBJ1-5, the V gene TRBV19, with D tentatively TRBD1 (5 bases). Germline V gene sequence: CDR1 LNHDA, CDR2 SQIVND (reference sequence). Trimming took off 8 bases at V and 4 bases at J, with 9 bases between the two ends. The CDR3 has 12 residues.

With respect to this clone: Compared with germline, one end of the junction differs, possibly owing to a read error. The chain employs TRBV19 and TRBJ2-4; 12 nucleotides agree with TRBD2. Per germline, CDR1 LNHDA and CDR2 SQIVND (reference sequence). This CDR3 has 17 amino acids. CDR3 sequence: CASEGLAGSLAKNSQYF. The CDR3 region has the DNA TGTGCCAGTGAAGGACTAGCGGGGTCTTTAGCCAAAAACAGTCAGTACTTC.

The rearrangement links TRBV7-8 to TRBJ1-4; no clear D gene. The CDR3 consists of 14 residues. Looked up from germline, CDR1 is SGHVS and CDR2 is FQNEAQ. Trimming stripped 1 base from V and 5 bases from J, with 8 bases between. In nucleotides, the CDR3 is TGTGCCAGCAGCTTAGGGGCGGGGAATGAAAAACTGTTTTTT. Translation gives CASSLGAGNEKLFF.

This chain uses TRBV12-5 with TRBJ2-2; 9 nucleotides match TRBD1. The V segment lost 5 bases and the J segment 4 bases; nucleotides outside the gene matches: 14. CDR3 length equals 18 residues. CDR1 LGHNT and CDR2 FRNRAP come from the germline V gene. CDR3: CASGPGIRDRVSTGELFF. CDR3 bases: TGTGCTAGTGGTCCTGGGATCAGGGACAGGGTGAGCACCGGGGAGCTGTTTTTT. The full variable domain, in which reference TRBV12-5 and TRBJ2-2 provide the parts outside the CDR3, is DARVTQTPRHKVTEMGQEVTMRCQPILGHNTVFWYRQTMMQGLELLAYFRNRAPLDDSGMPKDRFSAEMPDATLATLKIQPSEPRDSAVYFCASGPGIRDRVSTGELFFGEGSRLTVL.

The V call is TRBV7-9, the J call TRBJ2-5; no clear D gene. In germline, CDR1 is SEHNR, CDR2 FQNEAQ (reference sequence). This CDR3 has 12 amino acids. Trimming took 7 bases from V and 0 from J, leaving 6 bases between them. The CDR3 loop is CASTGDQETQYF. CDR3 coding DNA: TGTGCCAGCACTGGAGACCAAGAGACCCAGTACTTC.

V is TRBV5-5 and J is TRBJ2-5, with D unresolved. CDR1 is SGHKS, CDR2 YYEKEE, per germline (reference sequence). This CDR3 is 17 amino acids long. Trimming took off 0 bases at V and 2 bases at J, with 17 bases between the two ends. The CDR3 DNA reads TGTGCCAGCAGCTTGGGGAGTGCGTTTAAGGCGCAAGAGACCCAGTACTTC. It is translated as CASSLGSAFKAQETQYF.

The chain has TRBV6-4 and TRBJ2-1; the D gene is possibly TRBD1 (5 bases). This CDR3 is built from 14 residues. Germline V lookup: CDR1 MRHNA, CDR2 SNTAGT. The V end was cut by 4 bases, the J end by 6 bases, with 13 bases between. Here the CDR3 reads CASSVSDTSNEQFF. DNA of the CDR3: TGTGCCAGCAGTGTCTCGGACACCTCCAATGAGCAGTTCTTC.

This clone was picked up one time. This chain joins TRBV28 and TRBJ1-2; D is possibly TRBD1 (6 bases). CDR3 length: 12 amino acids. Trimming removed 5 bases from V and 8 bases from J, with 12 bases in between. The germline V gene has CDR1 MDHEN and CDR2 SYDVKM. The CDR3 sequence is CASSGTFGGYTF. DNA of the CDR3: TGTGCCAGCAGTGGGACATTCGGGGGCTACACCTTC.

The CDR3 protein is CASSRPAGSAWYNEQFF. In nucleotides, the CDR3 is TGTGCCAGCAGCCGGCCGGCCGGGAGTGCTTGGTACAATGAGCAGTTCTTC. The chain combines TRBV7-9 with TRBJ2-1; perhaps TRBD2 as D (6 bases). V was shortened by 5 bases and J by 4 bases, with 21 bases between the two germline ends. CDR3 length: 17 amino acids. The germline CDR1 and CDR2 sequences are SEHNR and FQNEAQ (reference sequence). Together with reference TRBV7-9 and TRBJ2-1, the CDR3 gives the full variable domain: DTGVSQNPRHKITKRGQNVTFRCDPISEHNRLYWYRQTLGQGPEFLTYFQNEAQLEKSRLLSDRFSAERPKGSFSTLEIQRTEQGDSAMYLCASSRPAGSAWYNEQFFGPGTRLTVL.

The chain employs TRBV6-5 and TRBJ2-1, with TRBD2 identical over 10 bases. CDR1 and CDR2 (germline): MNHEY, SVGAGI. The V gene end was trimmed by 6 bases and the J gene end by 4 bases; junction bases not matched to a gene: 3. This CDR3 region has 14 residues. The CDR3 is CASRLAGVYNEQFF. The CDR3 DNA is TGTGCCAGCAGGCTAGCGGGAGTTTACAATGAGCAGTTCTTC.

The chain joins TRBV5-1 to TRBJ2-1; D gene uncertain. This CDR3 spans 14 amino acids. CDR1 and CDR2 from the germline V gene are SGHRS and YFSETQ. V lost 0 bases and J lost 2, with 6 bases in between. The CDR3 is CASSLVLAYNEQFF. CDR3 DNA: TGCGCCAGCAGCTTGGTTCTAGCCTACAATGAGCAGTTCTTC.

This chain joins TRBV27 and TRBJ2-7, with TRBD1 matching 7 bases. The CDR3 is 13 amino acids. The germline V gene has CDR1 MNHEY and CDR2 SMNVEV (reference sequence). V shed 5 bases and J 1 base; nucleotides not matched to a gene: 2. The CDR3 here is CASSETGSYEQYF. As DNA, the CDR3 is TGTGCCAGCAGTGAGACAGGGTCCTACGAGCAGTACTTC.

The chain combines TRBV30 with TRBJ1-5; the D gene is possibly TRBD1 (6 bases). The CDR3 consists of 13 residues. Trimming took 4 bases from V and 3 from J, leaving 10 bases between them. The germline gives CDR1 GTSNPN, CDR2 SVGIG (reference sequence). CDR3 region: CAWNQGNNQPQHF. The DNA for the CDR3 is TGTGCCTGGAATCAGGGGAACAATCAGCCCCAGCATTTT.